This TCR beta chain derives from a study of human thymus T cells. Study-wide points: Related research has reported that thymic repertoires overlap highly among unrelated individuals. V and J genes seemed to be used with bias in thymic and blood repertoires.

Clones were read by immunoSEQ multiplex PCR, and TCRdb kept only the in-frame ones, dropping some. The table has 70,000 to 75,000 clones, 85% to 95% seen once. In this sample, this clone turned up once. Its cognate antigen is unknown. Thymus specimens were resections from corrective heart surgery. Samples came from healthy Finnish infants during open corrective cardiac surgery. The clonotype comes from a girl under two years old with a congenital heart defect but otherwise immunologically healthy. Material: thymus tissue.

The CDR3 protein is CAISGDGNTIYF. The CDR3 DNA is TGTGCCATCAGTGGGGACGGAAACACCATATATTTT. The chain employs TRBV10-3 and TRBJ1-3; TRBD1 is a possible D gene (5 bases). V lost 4 bases to trimming and J lost 4 bases, with 5 bases between them. CDR1 ENHRY and CDR2 SYGVKD come from the germline V gene. This CDR3 is 12 amino acids long.